The 20 T cell receptor beta chains below were found in one sample sequenced in a study of T cell repertoires in cytomegalovirus infection. One entry per CDR3 protein, called by TCRdb with MiXCR from the reads. The sample lists some 680,000 distinct CDR3 sequences, 35% to 45% occurring once. Sequencing was carried out using PBMCs. The receptors come from a human donor in good health (CMV status not recorded). Some clones in this sample may be carry-over from other donors' samples.

V usage is TRBV7-6 and J usage is TRBJ1-5; D is ambiguous. Germline-derived CDR1 and CDR2 are SGHVS and FNYEAQ. The CDR3 covers 16 residues. V lost 2 bases and J lost 2, with 13 bases in between. In DNA, the CDR3 is TGTGCCAGCAGCTTATCCAGTCCCGGTGGCAATCAGCCCCAGCATTTT. Translation gives CASSLSSPGGNQPQHF.

The J gene is TRBJ2-1, the V gene TRBV12-3 or TRBV12-4; 11 bases match TRBD2. This CDR3 has 16 residues. The trim removed 5 bases at V and 3 bases at J, leaving 6 bases unmatched. CDR3 protein: CASSPPGLADYNEQFF. Written as DNA, the CDR3 is TGTGCCAGCAGTCCTCCGGGACTAGCGGACTACAATGAGCAGTTCTTC.

The rearrangement uses TRBV28 and TRBJ1-4; TRBD1 matches at 9 bases. The germline CDR1 and CDR2 sequences are MDHEN and SYDVKM. The V segment lost 1 base and the J segment 7 bases; nucleotides outside the gene matches: 7. The length of the CDR3 is 16 residues. CDR3 nucleotides: TGTGCCAGCAGTTTATTTGGACAGGGGACAGGTGAAAAACTGTTTTTT. The encoded protein is CASSLFGQGTGEKLFF. The whole variable domain, remainder taken from reference TRBV28 and TRBJ1-4, is DVKVTQSSRYLVKRTGEKVFLECVQDMDHENMFWYRQDPGLGLRLIYFSYDVKMKEKGDIPEGYSVSREKKERFSLILESASTNQTSMYLCASSLFGQGTGEKLFFGSGTQLSVL.

The table lists this clonotype with a few counts. The chain is built from TRBV7-6 and TRBJ2-7; D gene uncertain. The CDR3 has 13 residues. V was cut by 4 bases and J by 5 bases, with 12 bases left in between. Germline V gives CDR1 SGHVS, CDR2 FNYEAQ. CDR3 loop: CASSYRARDEQYF. CDR3 bases: TGTGCCAGCAGCTACCGAGCTCGTGACGAGCAGTACTTC.

The rearrangement uses TRBV18 and TRBJ1-2; D possibly corresponds to TRBD1 (6 bases). CDR1 and CDR2 (germline): KGHSH, LQKENI. This CDR3 comprises 16 residues. V shed 3 bases and J shed 3 bases, with 17 bases lying between them. The CDR3 is CASSPNSGHYHYGYTF. The CDR3 region has the DNA TGTGCCAGCTCACCCAATTCGGGACACTACCACTATGGCTACACCTTC.

The sample holds a few counts of this clonotype. The genes are TRBV7-9 and TRBJ2-3; D may match TRBD1 or TRBD2 (5 bases each). In germline, CDR1 is SEHNR, CDR2 FQNEAQ (reference sequence). CDR3 length: 16 residues. V shed 5 bases and J shed 1 base, with 16 bases lying between them. CDR3 region: CASSLWDRPGTDTQYF. In DNA, the CDR3 is TGTGCCAGCAGCCTGTGGGACCGACCAGGCACAGATACGCAGTATTTT.

This chain connects TRBV7-4 to TRBJ1-5, with 7 bases identical to TRBD1. CDR1 and CDR2 (germline): SGHVT, SQSDAQ. The CDR3 contains 15 residues. The trim removed 5 bases at V and 5 bases at J, leaving 9 bases unmatched. This chain's CDR3 is CASSPTDRVYQPQHF. CDR3 coding DNA: TGTGCCAGCAGCCCTACCGACAGGGTCTATCAGCCCCAGCATTTT.

This chain joins TRBV2 and TRBJ1-6, with a weak D call TRBD1 (5 bases). Germline CDR1 is SNHLY and CDR2 is FYNNEI. The length of the CDR3 is 16 residues. V lost 6 bases and J 0 bases, leaving 12 bases between the germline ends. The CDR3 here is CASSTRQTSYNSPLHF. The DNA for the CDR3 is TGTGCCAGCAGCACCAGACAGACCTCCTATAATTCACCCCTCCACTTT.

The chain employs TRBV7-3 and TRBJ1-1, with D possibly being TRBD1 (5 bases). The CDR3 sequence is 15 residues long. Germline V gives CDR1 SGHTA, CDR2 FQGTGA. Trimming pared 5 bases from V and 3 bases from J, leaving 16 bases between. The CDR3 reads CASSRGGVADTEAFF. CDR3 bases: TGTGCCAGCAGCCGCGGGGGTGTCGCGGACACTGAAGCTTTCTTT.

This clonotype was seen only once. Since a much larger clone is just one base distant, this may be a read error. V and J are TRBV7-8 and TRBJ2-2; tentative D call: TRBD1 (7 bases). Germline CDR1 SGHVS, CDR2 FQNEAQ. The length of the CDR3 is 14 residues. CDR3 in amino acids: CASRLAQGGGELFF. In DNA form, the CDR3 reads TGTGCCAGCCGCTTAGCCCAGGGGGGCGGGGAGCTGTTTTTT.

This clonotype came up a few times. The chain has TRBV7-9 and TRBJ2-3; D is unclear. Looked up from germline, CDR1 is SEHNR and CDR2 is FQNEAQ (reference sequence). The CDR3 is 13 amino acids. Trimming stripped 2 bases from V and 3 bases from J, with 6 bases between. The CDR3 bases are TGTGCCAGCAGCTTAATAGTTACAGATACGCAGTATTTT. This translates into CASSLIVTDTQYF. Together with reference TRBV7-9 and TRBJ2-3, the CDR3 gives the full variable domain: DTGVSQNPRHKITKRGQNVTFRCDPISEHNRLYWYRQTLGQGPEFLTYFQNEAQLEKSRLLSDRFSAERPKGSFSTLEIQRTEQGDSAMYLCASSLIVTDTQYFGPGTRLTVL.

This chain uses TRBV5-1 with TRBJ2-1, with unresolved D. The CDR3 is 14 amino acids. Germline V gene lookup returns CDR1 SGHRS and CDR2 YFSETQ. V was trimmed by 3 bases and J by 4 bases, leaving 11 bases between them. The CDR3 DNA is TGCGCCAGCAGCTCCGCGCAGGCATACAATGAGCAGTTCTTC. Translated, it gives CASSSAQAYNEQFF.

The chain links TRBV5-4 to TRBJ2-1, with 7 bases fitting TRBD1. The CDR3 has 15 residues. V lost 3 bases to trimming and J lost 10 bases; unmatched junction nucleotides: 13. Germline CDR1 reads SGHNT; CDR2 reads YYREEE (reference sequence). The CDR3 here is CASSYQGVVGTEQFF. The CDR3 DNA reads as TGTGCCAGCAGCTACCAGGGGGTCGTCGGGACCGAGCAGTTCTTC. Full variable domain (outside the CDR3, taken from reference TRBV5-4 and TRBJ2-1): ETGVTQSPTHLIKTRGQQVTLRCSSQSGHNTVSWYQQALGQGPQFIFQYYREEENGRGNFPPRFSGLQFPNYSSELNVNALELDDSALYLCASSYQGVVGTEQFFGPGTRLTVL.

As concerns this clonotype: One end of the junction varies from germline; a read error may be responsible. The rearrangement joins TRBV7-6 to TRBJ2-1, with 9 nucleotides matching TRBD1. The CDR3 has 16 residues. The V gene's germline CDR1 is SGHVS and CDR2 FNYEAQ. CDR3 region: CSSSLDGDRAPNEQFF. In DNA, the CDR3 is TGTTCCAGCAGCTTAGATGGGGACAGGGCACCTAATGAGCAGTTCTTC.

This clonotype was recorded a few times. V usage is TRBV7-9 and J usage is TRBJ2-5; D gene ambiguous. The CDR3 length is 17 residues. V was clipped by 5 bases and J by 2 bases, with 21 bases between them. Germline CDR1 SEHNR, CDR2 FQNEAQ (reference sequence). The CDR3 DNA follows: TGTGCCAGCAGCCCTGGGCCCGCGGAGAAAGAACAAGAGACCCAGTACTTC. This codes for CASSPGPAEKEQETQYF.

This clonotype was found once. V gene TRBV25-1 combines with J gene TRBJ1-1; unclear D gene. V was cut by 2 bases and J by 6 bases, with 13 bases left in between. Per germline, CDR1 MGHDK and CDR2 SYGVNS. The CDR3 consists of 14 residues. The CDR3 reads CASSEAVDWAEAFF. DNA for the CDR3: TGTGCCAGCAGTGAAGCAGTCGACTGGGCTGAAGCTTTCTTT. The full variable domain, rest sourced from reference TRBV25-1 and TRBJ1-1, is EADIYQTPRYLVIGTGKKITLECSQTMGHDKMYWYQQDPGMELHLIHYSYGVNSTEKGDLSSESTVSRIRTEHFPLTLESARPSHTSQYLCASSEAVDWAEAFFGQGTRLTVV.

This chain joins TRBV29-1 and TRBJ2-1; D is perhaps TRBD1 (6 bases). Per the germline V gene, CDR1 is SQVTM and CDR2 is ANQGSEA. Trimming removed 5 bases at V and 7 bases at J, with 6 bases between. CDR3 length equals 10 residues. The CDR3 loop reads CSVQGNEQFF. The CDR3 bases are TGCAGCGTTCAGGGGAATGAGCAGTTCTTC.

This rearrangement joins TRBV29-1 to TRBJ2-2, with D unresolved. Germline loops: CDR1 SQVTM, CDR2 ANQGSEA. Trimming pared 0 bases from V and 1 base from J, leaving 12 bases between. This CDR3 has 16 residues. This chain's CDR3 is CSVEDGQLGNTGELFF. CDR3 bases: TGCAGCGTTGAAGATGGGCAGCTGGGGAACACCGGGGAGCTGTTTTTT.

J is TRBJ2-7 and V is TRBV7-9; 8 bases map to TRBD1. The CDR3 totals 15 residues. Germline CDR1 is SEHNR and CDR2 is FQNEAQ (reference sequence). V lost 0 bases to trimming and J lost 6 bases; unmatched junction nucleotides: 7. Here the CDR3 reads CASSLATGAGLEQYF. The CDR3 nucleotides are TGTGCCAGCAGCTTAGCGACAGGGGCCGGCCTCGAGCAGTACTTC.

This clonotype was seen a handful of times. The chain carries TRBV5-4 and TRBJ1-6; D is uncertain. V lost 1 base and J 6 bases, leaving 8 bases between the germline ends. CDR3 length equals 14 residues. Germline CDR1 and CDR2: SGHNT and YYREEE (reference sequence). The CDR3 bases are TGTGCCAGCAGCTTGAGTCAGATTAATTCACCCCTCCACTTT. This encodes CASSLSQINSPLHF. The variable domain in full, with the rest retrieved from reference TRBV5-4 and TRBJ1-6, is ETGVTQSPTHLIKTRGQQVTLRCSSQSGHNTVSWYQQALGQGPQFIFQYYREEENGRGNFPPRFSGLQFPNYSSELNVNALELDDSALYLCASSLSQINSPLHFGNGTRLTVT.